The 27 T cell receptor beta chains reported below all come from one sample, sequenced in a study of T-cell reconstitution after alpha-beta-depleted transplantation in children. Unique molecular identifiers were built into the TCRbeta library. MiXCR, applied by TCRdb to the PCR reads, yields one record per CDR3 protein. The sample carries about 72,000 distinct CDR3 sequences, about 7% recorded once. The sequencing here drew on PBMCs from the stem cell graft donor, taken from the stem cell graft. These receptors came from a human donor who donated a stem cell graft to a child with acute lymphoblastic leukemia.

This clonotype has at least ten counts. V is TRBV29-1 and J is TRBJ2-7, with TRBD2 as a possible D gene (6 bases). This CDR3 has 10 residues. CDR1 and CDR2 from the germline V gene are SQVTM and ANQGSEA. The V end lost 4 bases, the J end lost 5 bases, and 6 bases lay between the germline ends. The CDR3 bases are TGCAGCGTTGGGGGGGACGAGCAGTACTTC. Translating it yields CSVGGDEQYF.

This clonotype was counted at least ten times. Relative to the germline gene, one junction end is altered; a read error may explain this. The chain joins TRBV7-2 to TRBJ2-1; 10 bases align to TRBD1. The germline CDR1 and CDR2 sequences are SGHTA and FQGNSA. CDR3 length: 15 residues. The CDR3 reads CPSSGRTGGENEQFF. The CDR3 DNA reads as TGTCCCAGCAGCGGACGGACAGGGGGAGAGAATGAGCAGTTCTTC.

This clonotype was counted at least ten times. The J gene is TRBJ1-2, the V gene TRBV5-1, with D possibly matching TRBD1 (5 bases). Germline V gives CDR1 SGHRS, CDR2 YFSETQ. V was trimmed by 1 base and J by 0 bases, leaving 13 bases between them. The CDR3 runs 16 residues. For the CDR3, the DNA is TGCGCCAGCAGCTTGATTGTGGCAGGGCCTAACTATGGCTACACCTTC. Translation: CASSLIVAGPNYGYTF.

The chain couples TRBV5-1 to TRBJ2-2; TRBD2 aligns across 8 bases. Germline V lookup: CDR1 SGHRS, CDR2 YFSETQ. The V and J ends lost 2 bases and 10 bases, in that order; junction bases with no gene match: 4. This CDR3 spans 13 amino acids. This CDR3 is CASSFSTSVELFF. CDR3 nucleotides: TGCGCCAGCAGCTTCTCGACTAGCGTGGAGCTGTTTTTT.

This clonotype was counted at least ten times. J is TRBJ1-5 and V is TRBV19; D unclear. The CDR3 spans 14 residues. V was shortened by 3 bases and J by 4 bases, with 10 bases between the two germline ends. CDR1 is LNHDA and CDR2 is SQIVND in the germline V gene (reference sequence). CDR3 bases: TGTGCCAGTAGTATCCTTTTAGGAAATCAGCCCCAGCATTTT. The encoded protein is CASSILLGNQPQHF.

Many counts were recorded for this clonotype. The chain couples TRBV12-3 or TRBV12-4 to TRBJ1-3; D uncertain. Trimming cost V 8 bases and J 8 bases, with 25 bases left between them. This CDR3 has 16 residues. DNA of the CDR3: TGTGCCAGCTCTTCCCCCCAGGCTCTTCCATCGGACACCATATATTTT. It translates to CASSSPQALPSDTIYF.

This clonotype was seen ten or more times. The V gene is TRBV5-4, the J gene TRBJ2-2, with TRBD2 as a possible D gene (7 bases). This CDR3 spans 15 amino acids. Germline-derived CDR1 and CDR2 are SGHNT and YYREEE (reference sequence). V was shortened by 4 bases and J by 5 bases, with 15 bases between the two germline ends. The CDR3 loop reads CASSPEGGRTGELFF. In nucleotides, the CDR3 is TGTGCCAGCAGCCCGGAGGGGGGGCGAACCGGGGAGCTGTTTTTT.

This clonotype occurred many times. The chain uses TRBV5-1 and TRBJ1-1; 7 bases are shared with TRBD1. Per germline, CDR1 SGHRS and CDR2 YFSETQ. CDR3 length: 15 residues. Trimming took 3 bases from V and 0 from J; bases not matched to a gene: 5. Written as DNA, the CDR3 is TGCGCCAGCAGCTGGACAGGCTCCGTGAACACTGAAGCTTTCTTT. Translated: CASSWTGSVNTEAFF. Complete variable domain (other parts from reference TRBV5-1 and TRBJ1-1): KAGVTQTPRYLIKTRGQQVTLSCSPISGHRSVSWYQQTPGQGLQFLFEYFSETQRNKGNFPGRFSGRQFSNSRSEMNVSTLELGDSALYLCASSWTGSVNTEAFFGQGTRLTVV.

This chain uses TRBV19 with TRBJ1-1, with D possibly being TRBD1 (6 bases). Germline lookup yields CDR1 LNHDA and CDR2 SQIVND (reference sequence). The CDR3 has 13 residues. V was shortened by 10 bases and J by 8 bases, with 20 bases between the two germline ends. CDR3: CATSRWAGAEAFF. CDR3 in DNA: TGTGCCACCTCGCGATGGGCAGGGGCGGAAGCTTTCTTT.

At least ten counts were recorded for this clonotype. This chain links TRBV6-5 with TRBJ1-1; D may be TRBD1 (5 bases). The CDR3 runs to 14 residues. The germline V and J ends were trimmed by 6 bases and 1 base, with 12 bases remaining between them. The germline CDR1 and CDR2 sequences are MNHEY and SVGAGI. The CDR3 coding sequence is TGTGCCAGCAGCCCCGGGACGGAGAACACTGAAGCTTTCTTT. It translates to CASSPGTENTEAFF.

This clonotype has ten or more counts. The chain couples TRBV24-1 to TRBJ1-5; 7 bases agree with TRBD1. The CDR3 has 12 residues. With V trimmed by 9 bases and J by 11 bases, 9 bases remained unmatched. CDR1 is KGHDR, CDR2 SFDVKD, per germline. DNA for the CDR3: TGTGCCACCGGACAGGAGGGACCAGCCCAGCATTTT. Protein sequence: CATGQEGPAQHF.

In its sample, this clonotype was seen many times. The chain carries TRBV7-6 and TRBJ1-1; D possibly corresponds to TRBD1 (5 bases). The CDR3 is 13 amino acids. Germline V CDR1 and CDR2: SGHVS, FNYEAQ. V shed 1 base and J shed 11 bases, with 14 bases lying between them. CDR3: CASSLGGRERAFF. CDR3 DNA: TGTGCCAGCAGCTTAGGGGGCAGGGAAAGGGCTTTCTTT.

This clonotype was found many times. The CDR3 DNA sequence: TGTGCCAGCAGTTTAGAATTAGGACCCGGGGAGCAGTACTTC. Translation gives CASSLELGPGEQYF. The J gene is TRBJ2-7, the V gene TRBV12-3 or TRBV12-4; D remains ambiguous. The CDR3 is 14 amino acids. Trimming removed 1 base at V and 7 bases at J, with 14 bases between.

This clonotype was observed at least ten times. The rearrangement links TRBV3-1 to TRBJ2-5, with TRBD2 matching 13 bases. The CDR3 runs 15 residues. Germline V gives CDR1 LGHDT, CDR2 YNNKEL (reference sequence). The trim removed 5 bases at V and 8 bases at J, leaving 8 bases unmatched. CDR3 nucleotides: TGTGCCAGCAGCTCTCGACTAGCGGGAGGAGGAACCCAGTACTTC. Translating gives CASSSRLAGGGTQYF.

This clonotype was detected many times. The chain employs TRBV20-1 and TRBJ1-2; D is unresolved. Per the germline V gene, CDR1 is DFQATT and CDR2 is SNEGSKA (reference sequence). This CDR3 is 13 amino acids long. With 0 bases removed from V and 0 bases from J, the gap between germline ends came to 5 bases. CDR3 bases: TGCAGTGCTAGAGAGGCTACTAACTATGGCTACACCTTC. It encodes CSAREATNYGYTF.

This clonotype showed up many times. This chain joins TRBV5-1 and TRBJ1-1; D possibly corresponds to TRBD1 (5 bases). CDR1 and CDR2 (germline): SGHRS, YFSETQ. CDR3 length equals 14 residues. Trimming cost V 3 bases and J 3 bases, with 12 bases left between them. In DNA, the CDR3 is TGCGCCAGCAGCTGGTCAACAGGCGACACTGAAGCTTTCTTT. This gives the protein CASSWSTGDTEAFF.

The chain employs TRBV7-3 and TRBJ2-3, with a possible D match to TRBD2 (5 bases). Trimming shortened V by 4 bases and J by 6 bases, and 14 bases separated the two germline ends. The germline V gene encodes CDR1 SGHTA and CDR2 FQGTGA. The CDR3 contains 14 residues. CDR3 nucleotides: TGTGCCAGCAGCTCCCCCGGGGTAGGGGATACGCAGTATTTT. This gives the protein CASSSPGVGDTQYF.

The chain is built from TRBV24-1 and TRBJ2-1; unclear D gene. Germline CDR1 is KGHDR and CDR2 is SFDVKD. The CDR3 totals 14 residues. The V gene lost 1 base and the J gene lost 4 bases, with 7 bases spanning the gap. CDR3 sequence: CATSDLSEYNEQFF. DNA of the CDR3: TGTGCCACCAGTGATTTATCCGAATACAATGAGCAGTTCTTC.

This clonotype was seen repeatedly, ten times or more. J is TRBJ2-7 and V is TRBV29-1; D is perhaps TRBD1 (6 bases). Trimming removed 7 bases from V and 2 bases from J, with 12 bases in between. Germline V gene lookup returns CDR1 SQVTM and CDR2 ANQGSEA. The CDR3 totals 12 residues. CDR3 nucleotides: TGCAGCGGGGGACGGACAGCCTACGAGCAGTACTTC. Residues: CSGGRTAYEQYF.

This clonotype was detected a few times. CDR3 coding DNA: TGTGCCAGCAGTTTGACTAGCGCAGGGGGCGAGCAGTACTTC. Its translation is CASSLTSAGGEQYF. The chain employs TRBV11-2 and TRBJ2-7, with D possibly TRBD2 on 8 matching bases. Germline values: CDR1 SGHAT, CDR2 FQNNGV. The CDR3 length is 14 residues. V lost 6 bases, J lost 6 bases, and 18 bases lay in between.

This clonotype appeared many times. The chain couples TRBV7-2 to TRBJ2-1, with TRBD2 matching 7 bases. V shed 2 bases and J 8 bases; nucleotides not matched to a gene: 12. Germline lookup yields CDR1 SGHTA and CDR2 FQGNSA. The CDR3 length is 16 residues. CDR3 sequence: CASSLPGGSEEDEQFF. The CDR3 DNA follows: TGTGCCAGCAGCTTACCCGGGGGGAGCGAAGAGGATGAGCAGTTCTTC.

This clonotype was found many times. The chain recombines TRBV5-1 with TRBJ2-7; perhaps TRBD2 as D (6 bases). Germline CDR1 reads SGHRS; CDR2 reads YFSETQ. Trimming took off 0 bases at V and 5 bases at J, with 24 bases between the two ends. The CDR3 extends over 18 amino acids. The CDR3 reads CASSLGSGGGTIRNEQYF. In DNA, the CDR3 is TGCGCCAGCAGCTTGGGATCGGGTGGCGGGACGATTCGAAACGAGCAGTACTTC.

V and J are TRBV9 and TRBJ2-5, with 8 bases matching TRBD2. Germline CDR1 and CDR2: SGDLS and YYNGEE. This CDR3 is 17 amino acids long. After removal of 0 bases from V and 6 bases from J, the junction contained 13 bases not matched to a gene. CDR3 sequence reads: CASSVGPRGGPGKTQYF. The CDR3 DNA is TGTGCCAGCAGCGTAGGTCCTCGGGGGGGCCCCGGGAAGACCCAGTACTTC.

The table lists this clonotype with many counts. This chain uses TRBV10-3 with TRBJ2-3; D uncertain. Germline V lookup: CDR1 ENHRY, CDR2 SYGVKD. Trimming stripped 0 bases from V and 1 base from J, with 8 bases between. This CDR3 is built from 15 residues. The CDR3 nucleotides are TGTGCCATCAGTGAGTCGTCTGGTGGCACAGATACGCAGTATTTT. The encoded protein is CAISESSGGTDTQYF.

The CDR3 DNA reads as TGTGCCAGCAGCTTAGAAAGCAGAACTGAAGCTTTCTTT. This sequence encodes CASSLESRTEAFF. The V and J genes are TRBV11-2 and TRBJ1-1; the D is unclear. This CDR3 is 13 amino acids long. CDR1 is SGHAT and CDR2 is FQNNGV in the germline V gene. V was pared by 0 bases and J by 5 bases, with 7 bases between.

This clonotype showed up many times. The chain joins TRBV29-1 to TRBJ1-1, with a tentative D call TRBD1 (6 bases). This CDR3 is built from 12 residues. Trimming stripped 6 bases from V and 5 bases from J, with 13 bases between. Germline V gene data show CDR1 as SQVTM and CDR2 as ANQGSEA. CDR3 sequence reads: CSVVRGGTEAFF. In DNA, the CDR3 is TGCAGCGTGGTGAGGGGGGGTACTGAAGCTTTCTTT.

This clonotype was recorded many times. V usage is TRBV5-1 and J usage is TRBJ1-1; D perhaps matches TRBD1 (5 bases). Trimming removed 1 base from V and 1 base from J, with 8 bases in between. This CDR3 has 14 amino acids. Germline V gene sequence: CDR1 SGHRS, CDR2 YFSETQ. The CDR3 sequence is CASSLPTGNTEAFF. The CDR3 DNA reads TGCGCCAGCAGCTTGCCCACAGGGAACACTGAAGCTTTCTTT.